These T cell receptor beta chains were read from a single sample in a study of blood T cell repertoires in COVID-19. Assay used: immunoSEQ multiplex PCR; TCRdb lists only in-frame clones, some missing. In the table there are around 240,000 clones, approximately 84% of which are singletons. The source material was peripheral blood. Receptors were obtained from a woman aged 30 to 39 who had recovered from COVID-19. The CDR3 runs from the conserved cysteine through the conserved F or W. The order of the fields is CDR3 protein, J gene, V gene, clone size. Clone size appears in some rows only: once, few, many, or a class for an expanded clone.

CASSEGRADLYEQYF,TRBJ2-7,TRBV6-1,once
CASRTGNQPQHF,TRBJ1-5,TRBV12-3/TRBV12-4,NA
CASSVAATNEKLFF,TRBJ1-4,TRBV9,few
CASSLHGTTPNSPLHF,TRBJ1-6,TRBV5-5,NA
CASSEQGSNYGYTF,TRBJ1-2,TRBV2,NA
CASSGDRNQPQHF,TRBJ1-5,TRBV6-5,NA
CASSVVPNQPQHF,TRBJ1-5,TRBV9,NA
CASSQTQGANTGELFF,TRBJ2-2,TRBV19,NA
CASSSDSADTQYF,TRBJ2-3,TRBV5-4,NA
CASSIRQGADTEAFF,TRBJ1-1,TRBV19,NA
CASSEVSGGPSYEQYF,TRBJ2-7,TRBV2,once
CASSSRTGPTGELFF,TRBJ2-2,TRBV9,NA
CASSFNRGQAEAFF,TRBJ1-1,TRBV5-4,NA
CASSLARGQGTDTQYF,TRBJ2-3,TRBV7-8,NA
CASSLVPGPSTDTQYF,TRBJ2-3,TRBV7-2,NA
CASGTAYSGNTIYF,TRBJ1-3,TRBV27,few
CASSPPGQGSDTQYF,TRBJ2-3,TRBV18,NA
CASSYVFSISQETQYF,TRBJ2-5,TRBV6-5,NA
CASSLWGQPEKLFF,TRBJ1-4,TRBV13,few
CASKRDSSEQYF,TRBJ2-7,TRBV2,NA
CATRMKGGVPGDNEQFF,TRBJ2-1,TRBV19,NA
CASGPRDQGYGYTF,TRBJ1-2,TRBV12-5,NA
CASRGDRGLDYGYTF,TRBJ1-2,TRBV25-1,NA
CASSWVTGGIGSPLHF,TRBJ1-6,TRBV7-6,once
CASSYQRTGGNYGYTF,TRBJ1-2,TRBV6-5,NA
CASSSYGTGGANVLTF,TRBJ2-6,TRBV5-1,NA
CATSDGPGQGNEQFF,TRBJ2-1,TRBV24-1,NA
CASRKGLAGAQLRGGEQYF,TRBJ2-7,TRBV27,NA
CASSLFGLADSTDTQYF,TRBJ2-3,TRBV7-9,NA
CASSPEYRDRVFGNQPQHF,TRBJ1-5,TRBV18,NA